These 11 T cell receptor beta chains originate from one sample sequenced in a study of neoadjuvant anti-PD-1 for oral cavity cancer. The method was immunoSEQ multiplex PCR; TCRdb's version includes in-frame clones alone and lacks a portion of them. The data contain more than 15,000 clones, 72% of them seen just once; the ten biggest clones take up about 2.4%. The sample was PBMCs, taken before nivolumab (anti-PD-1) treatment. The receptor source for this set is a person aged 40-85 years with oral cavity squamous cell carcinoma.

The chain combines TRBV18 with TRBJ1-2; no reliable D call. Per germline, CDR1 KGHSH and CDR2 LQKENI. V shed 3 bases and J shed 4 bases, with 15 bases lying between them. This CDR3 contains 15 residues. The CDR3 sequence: CASSPGSGLSYGYTF. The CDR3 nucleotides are TGTGCCAGCTCACCCGGCTCGGGTTTGAGCTATGGCTACACCTTC.

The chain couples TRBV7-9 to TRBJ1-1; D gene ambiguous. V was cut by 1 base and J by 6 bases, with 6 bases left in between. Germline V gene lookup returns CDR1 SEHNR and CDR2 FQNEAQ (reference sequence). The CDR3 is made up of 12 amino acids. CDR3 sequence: CASSLGRSEAFF. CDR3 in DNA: TGTGCCAGCAGCTTAGGGAGATCTGAAGCTTTCTTT.

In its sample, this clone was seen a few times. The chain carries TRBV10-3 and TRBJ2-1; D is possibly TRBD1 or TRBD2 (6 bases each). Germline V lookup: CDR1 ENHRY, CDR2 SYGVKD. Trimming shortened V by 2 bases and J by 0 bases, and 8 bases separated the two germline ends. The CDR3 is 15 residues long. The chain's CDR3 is CAISEEGGSYNEQFF. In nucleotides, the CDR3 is TGTGCCATCAGTGAGGAGGGGGGCTCCTACAATGAGCAGTTCTTC.

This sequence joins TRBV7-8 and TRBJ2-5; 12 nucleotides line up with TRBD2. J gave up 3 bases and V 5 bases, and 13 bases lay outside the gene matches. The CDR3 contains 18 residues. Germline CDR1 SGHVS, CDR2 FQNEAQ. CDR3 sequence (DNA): TGTGCCAGCAGCCCATCGAGACTAGCGGGAGCGGGGAAAGAGACCCAGTACTTC. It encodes CASSPSRLAGAGKETQYF.

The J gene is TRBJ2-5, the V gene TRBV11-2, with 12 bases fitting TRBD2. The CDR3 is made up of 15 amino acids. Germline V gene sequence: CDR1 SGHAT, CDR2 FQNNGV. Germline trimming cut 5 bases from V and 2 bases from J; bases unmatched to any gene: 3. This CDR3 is CASSELAGGQETQYF. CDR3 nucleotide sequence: TGTGCCAGCAGCGAACTAGCGGGGGGTCAAGAGACCCAGTACTTC.

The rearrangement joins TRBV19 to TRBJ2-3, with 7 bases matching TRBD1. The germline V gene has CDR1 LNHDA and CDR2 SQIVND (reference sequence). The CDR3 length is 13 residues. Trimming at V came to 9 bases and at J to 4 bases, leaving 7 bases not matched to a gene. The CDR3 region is CASSWQGADTQYF. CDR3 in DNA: TGTGCCAGCAGTTGGCAGGGGGCAGATACGCAGTATTTT.

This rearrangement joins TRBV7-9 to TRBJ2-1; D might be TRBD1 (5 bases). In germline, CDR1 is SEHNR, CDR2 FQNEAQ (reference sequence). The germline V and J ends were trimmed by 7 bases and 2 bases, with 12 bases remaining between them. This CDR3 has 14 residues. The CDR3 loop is CASTQRQTYNEQFF. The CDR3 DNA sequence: TGTGCCAGCACCCAGCGACAGACCTACAATGAGCAGTTCTTC.

The CDR3 sequence is CASTQREVYEQYF. As DNA, the CDR3 is TGTGCCAGCACCCAGCGGGAGGTATACGAGCAGTACTTC. The chain carries TRBV7-8 and TRBJ2-7, with 9 bases that match TRBD2. With 7 bases clipped from V and 4 bases from J, the junction kept 5 bases outside the gene matches. Germline V gene sequence: CDR1 SGHVS, CDR2 FQNEAQ. The CDR3 extends over 13 amino acids.

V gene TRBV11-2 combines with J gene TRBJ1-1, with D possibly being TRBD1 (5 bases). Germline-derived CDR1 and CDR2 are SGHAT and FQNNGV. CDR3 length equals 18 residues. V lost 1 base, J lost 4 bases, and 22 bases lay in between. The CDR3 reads CASSLVLRTGTMGTEAFF. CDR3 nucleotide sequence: TGTGCCAGCAGCTTAGTCTTACGAACCGGGACGATGGGCACTGAAGCTTTCTTT.

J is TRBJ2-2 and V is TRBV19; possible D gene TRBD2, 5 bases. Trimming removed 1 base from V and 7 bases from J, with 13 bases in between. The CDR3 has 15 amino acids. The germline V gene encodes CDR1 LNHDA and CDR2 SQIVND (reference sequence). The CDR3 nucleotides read TGTGCCAGTAGTATAGGAGGGCAGTCGGTCGGGGAGCTGTTTTTT. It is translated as CASSIGGQSVGELFF.

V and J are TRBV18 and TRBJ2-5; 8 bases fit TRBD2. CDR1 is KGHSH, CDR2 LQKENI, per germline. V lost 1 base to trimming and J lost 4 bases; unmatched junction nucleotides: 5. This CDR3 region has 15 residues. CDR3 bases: TGTGCCAGCTCACCACGGGCTAGCGGGCTAGAGACCCAGTACTTC. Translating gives CASSPRASGLETQYF.